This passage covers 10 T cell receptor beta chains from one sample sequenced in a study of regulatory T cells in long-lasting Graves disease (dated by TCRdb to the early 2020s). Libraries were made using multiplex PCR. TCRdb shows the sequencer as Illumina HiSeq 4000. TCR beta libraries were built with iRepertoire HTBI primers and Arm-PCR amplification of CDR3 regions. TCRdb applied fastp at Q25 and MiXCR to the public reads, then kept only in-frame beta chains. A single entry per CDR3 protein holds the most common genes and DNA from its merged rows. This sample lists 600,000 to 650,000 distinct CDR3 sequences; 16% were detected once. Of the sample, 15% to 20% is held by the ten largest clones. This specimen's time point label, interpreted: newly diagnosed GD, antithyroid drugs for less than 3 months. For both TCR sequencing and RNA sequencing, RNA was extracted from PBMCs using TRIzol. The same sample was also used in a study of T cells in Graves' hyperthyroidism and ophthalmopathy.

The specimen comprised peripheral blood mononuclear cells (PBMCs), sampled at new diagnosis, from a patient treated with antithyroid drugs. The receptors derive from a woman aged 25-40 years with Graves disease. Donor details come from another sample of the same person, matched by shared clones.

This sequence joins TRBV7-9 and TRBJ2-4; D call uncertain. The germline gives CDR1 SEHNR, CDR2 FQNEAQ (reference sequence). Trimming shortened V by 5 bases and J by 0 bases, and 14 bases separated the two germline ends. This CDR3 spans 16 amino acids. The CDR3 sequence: CASSPPPGRAKNIQYF. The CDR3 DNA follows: TGTGCCAGCAGCCCCCCGCCAGGACGAGCCAAAAACATTCAGTACTTC.

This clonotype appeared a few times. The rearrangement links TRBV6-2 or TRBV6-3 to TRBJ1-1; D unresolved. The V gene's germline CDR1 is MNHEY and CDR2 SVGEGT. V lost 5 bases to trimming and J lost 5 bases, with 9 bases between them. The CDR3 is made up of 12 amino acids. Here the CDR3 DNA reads TGTGCCAGCAGTGGGGTCGGAACTGAAGCTTTCTTT. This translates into CASSGVGTEAFF.

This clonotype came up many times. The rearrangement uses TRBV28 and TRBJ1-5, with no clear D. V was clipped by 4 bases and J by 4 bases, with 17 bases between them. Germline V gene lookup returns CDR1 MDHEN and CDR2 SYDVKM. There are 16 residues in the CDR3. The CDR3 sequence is CASSYHQRAENQPQHF. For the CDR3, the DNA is TGTGCCAGCAGTTACCACCAGAGGGCGGAAAATCAGCCCCAGCATTTT.

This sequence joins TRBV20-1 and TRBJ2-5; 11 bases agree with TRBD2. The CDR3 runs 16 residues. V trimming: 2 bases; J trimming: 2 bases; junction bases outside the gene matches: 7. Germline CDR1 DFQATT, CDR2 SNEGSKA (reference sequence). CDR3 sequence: CSARSGLAGRQETQYF. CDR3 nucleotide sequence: TGCAGTGCTAGATCAGGACTAGCGGGTCGACAAGAGACCCAGTACTTC.

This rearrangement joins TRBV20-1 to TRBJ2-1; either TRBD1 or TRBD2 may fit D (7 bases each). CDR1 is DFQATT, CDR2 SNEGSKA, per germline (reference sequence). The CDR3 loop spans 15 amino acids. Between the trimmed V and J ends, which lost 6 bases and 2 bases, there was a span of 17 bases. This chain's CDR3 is CSALEGRGPYNEQFF. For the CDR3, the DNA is TGCAGTGCCCTCGAGGGGAGGGGGCCCTACAATGAGCAGTTCTTC.

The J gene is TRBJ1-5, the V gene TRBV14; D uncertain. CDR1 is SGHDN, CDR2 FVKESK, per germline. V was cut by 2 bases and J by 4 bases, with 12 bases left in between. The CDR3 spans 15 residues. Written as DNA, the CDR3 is TGTGCCAGCAGCCAAACGTACGGGCAGAATCAGCCCCAGCATTTT. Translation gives CASSQTYGQNQPQHF.

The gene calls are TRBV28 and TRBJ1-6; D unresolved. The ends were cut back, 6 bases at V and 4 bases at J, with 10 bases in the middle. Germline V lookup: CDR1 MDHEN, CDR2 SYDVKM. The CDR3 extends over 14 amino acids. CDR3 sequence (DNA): TGTGCCAGCAGATCACAGCAATATAATTCACCCCTCCACTTT. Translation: CASRSQQYNSPLHF.

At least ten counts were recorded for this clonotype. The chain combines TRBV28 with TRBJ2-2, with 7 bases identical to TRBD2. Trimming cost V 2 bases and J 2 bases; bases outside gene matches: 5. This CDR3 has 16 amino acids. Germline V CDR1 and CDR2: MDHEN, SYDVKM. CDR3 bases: TGTGCCAGCAGTTTAGGCCTAGCGGTTAACACCGGGGAGCTGTTTTTT. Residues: CASSLGLAVNTGELFF.

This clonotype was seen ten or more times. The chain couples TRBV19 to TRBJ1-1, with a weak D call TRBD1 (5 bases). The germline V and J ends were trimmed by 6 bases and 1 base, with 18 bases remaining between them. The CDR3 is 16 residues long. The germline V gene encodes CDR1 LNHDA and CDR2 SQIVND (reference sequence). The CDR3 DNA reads TGTGCCAGTAGCCTCAGGGCTCCCGCCACGAACACTGAAGCTTTCTTT. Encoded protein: CASSLRAPATNTEAFF.

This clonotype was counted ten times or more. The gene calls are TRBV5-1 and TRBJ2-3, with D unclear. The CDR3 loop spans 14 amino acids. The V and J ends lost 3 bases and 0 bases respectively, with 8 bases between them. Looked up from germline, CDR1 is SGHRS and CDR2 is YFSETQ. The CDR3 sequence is CASSSQRSTDTQYF. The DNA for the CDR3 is TGCGCCAGCAGCTCACAGCGCAGCACAGATACGCAGTATTTT. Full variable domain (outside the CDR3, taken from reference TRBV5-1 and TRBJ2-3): KAGVTQTPRYLIKTRGQQVTLSCSPISGHRSVSWYQQTPGQGLQFLFEYFSETQRNKGNFPGRFSGRQFSNSRSEMNVSTLELGDSALYLCASSSQRSTDTQYFGPGTRLTVL.